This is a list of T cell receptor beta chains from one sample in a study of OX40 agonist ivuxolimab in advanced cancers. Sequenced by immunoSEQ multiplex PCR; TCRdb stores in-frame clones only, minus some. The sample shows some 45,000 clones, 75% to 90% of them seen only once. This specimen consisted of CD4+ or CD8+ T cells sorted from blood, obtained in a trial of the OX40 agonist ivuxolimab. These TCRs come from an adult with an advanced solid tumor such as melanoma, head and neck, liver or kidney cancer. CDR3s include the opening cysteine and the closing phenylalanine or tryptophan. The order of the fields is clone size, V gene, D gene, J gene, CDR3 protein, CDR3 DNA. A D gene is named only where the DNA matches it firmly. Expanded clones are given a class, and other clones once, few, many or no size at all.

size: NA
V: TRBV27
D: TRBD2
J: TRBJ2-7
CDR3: CASSAGTTYEQYF
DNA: TGTGCCAGCAGTGCCGGGACTACCTACGAGCAGTACTTC

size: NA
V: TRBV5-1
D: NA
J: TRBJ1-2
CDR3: CASSYLSGGYTF
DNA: TGCGCCAGCAGCTACCTATCCGGGGGCTACACCTTC

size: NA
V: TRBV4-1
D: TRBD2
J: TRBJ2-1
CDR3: CASSQDPLADSYNEQFF
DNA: TGCGCCAGCAGCCAAGACCCCCTAGCGGACTCCTACAATGAGCAGTTCTTC

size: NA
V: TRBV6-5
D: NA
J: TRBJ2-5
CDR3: CASSPIVQETQYF
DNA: TGTGCCAGCAGCCCGATTGTACAAGAGACCCAGTACTTC

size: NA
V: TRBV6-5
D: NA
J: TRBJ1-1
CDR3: CASSLGRYTEAFF
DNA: TGTGCCAGCAGCCTGGGACGGTATACTGAAGCTTTCTTT

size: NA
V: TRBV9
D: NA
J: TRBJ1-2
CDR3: CASSGAANYGYTF
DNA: TGTGCCAGCAGCGGGGCGGCTAACTATGGCTACACCTTC

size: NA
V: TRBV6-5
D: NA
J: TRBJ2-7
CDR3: CASSYSGYFYEQYF
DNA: TGTGCCAGCAGTTACTCAGGCTACTTCTACGAGCAGTACTTC

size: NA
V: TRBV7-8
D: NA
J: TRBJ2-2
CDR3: CASSSFRDPGSGELFF
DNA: TGTGCCAGCAGCTCCTTTAGGGACCCAGGCTCCGGGGAGCTGTTTTTT

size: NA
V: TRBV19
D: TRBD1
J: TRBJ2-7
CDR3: CASKGTGKSSYEQYF
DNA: TGTGCCAGTAAAGGGACAGGGAAAAGCTCCTACGAGCAGTACTTC

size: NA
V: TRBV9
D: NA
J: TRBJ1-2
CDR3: CASSPDSGGGYGYTF
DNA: TGTGCCAGCAGCCCAGACAGCGGCGGTGGCTATGGCTACACCTTC

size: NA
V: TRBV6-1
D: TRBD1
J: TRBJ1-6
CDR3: CASSKGTGFSPLHF
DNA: TGTGCCAGCTCCAAGGGGACAGGGTTTTCACCCCTCCACTTT

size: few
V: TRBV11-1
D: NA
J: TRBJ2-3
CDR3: CASSPAFGGYLSTDTQYF
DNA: TGTGCCAGCAGCCCCGCCTTCGGGGGATATCTTAGCACAGATACGCAGTATTTT

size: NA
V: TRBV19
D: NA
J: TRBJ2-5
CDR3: CASSRDSTGETQYF
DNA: TGTGCCAGTAGCCGAGACTCAACTGGAGAGACCCAGTACTTC

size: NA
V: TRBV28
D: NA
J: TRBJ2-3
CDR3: CASSHGPGLYTDTQYF
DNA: TGTGCCAGCAGCCATGGACCGGGCCTATACACAGATACGCAGTATTTT

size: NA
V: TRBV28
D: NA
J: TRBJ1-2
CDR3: CASSFGLQGLGYTF
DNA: TGTGCCAGCAGTTTCGGATTACAGGGTTTAGGCTACACCTTC

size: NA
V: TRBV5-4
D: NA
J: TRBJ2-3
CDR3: CASSSRALTDTQYF
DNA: TGTGCCAGCAGCTCCCGGGCCCTTACAGATACGCAGTATTTT

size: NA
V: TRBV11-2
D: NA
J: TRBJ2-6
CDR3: CASSLASSGANVLTF
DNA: TGTGCCAGCAGCTTGGCTAGCTCTGGGGCCAACGTCCTGACTTTC

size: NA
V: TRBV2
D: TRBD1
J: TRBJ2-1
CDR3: CASSGPQGVRTNEQFF
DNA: TGTGCCAGCAGTGGACCACAGGGGGTTAGGACCAATGAGCAGTTCTTC

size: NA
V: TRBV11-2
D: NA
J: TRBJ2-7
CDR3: CASSPGGLREQYF
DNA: TGTGCCAGCAGCCCAGGCGGGTTACGCGAGCAGTACTTC

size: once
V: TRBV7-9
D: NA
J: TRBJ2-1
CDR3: CASRPPPGGGGNEQFF
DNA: TGTGCCAGCAGGCCACCCCCCGGGGGAGGGGGAAATGAGCAGTTCTTC

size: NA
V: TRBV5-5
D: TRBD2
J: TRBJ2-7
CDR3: CASSLTSGTWEQYF
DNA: TGTGCCAGCAGCCTGACTAGCGGGACGTGGGAGCAGTACTTC

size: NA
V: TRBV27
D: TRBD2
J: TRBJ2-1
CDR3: CASRGGSYNEQFF
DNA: TGTGCCAGCCGGGGGGGCTCCTACAATGAGCAGTTCTTC

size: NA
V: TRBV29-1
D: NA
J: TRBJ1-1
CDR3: CSVEVTRMNTEAFF
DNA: TGCAGCGTTGAGGTTACCAGAATGAACACTGAAGCTTTCTTT

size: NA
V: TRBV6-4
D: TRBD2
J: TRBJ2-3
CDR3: CASRMTSGGADTQYF
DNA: TGTGCCAGTAGAATGACTAGCGGGGGGGCAGATACGCAGTATTTT

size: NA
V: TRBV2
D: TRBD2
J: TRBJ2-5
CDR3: CASSELAGETQYF
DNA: TGTGCCAGCAGTGAACTAGCGGGAGAGACCCAGTACTTC

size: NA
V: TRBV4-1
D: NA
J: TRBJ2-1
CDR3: CASSQGQGFHEQFF
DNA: TGCGCCAGCAGCCAAGGCCAGGGGTTCCATGAGCAGTTCTTC

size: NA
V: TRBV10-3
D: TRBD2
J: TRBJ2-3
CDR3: CAIGTSSVDTQYF
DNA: TGTGCCATCGGGACTAGCTCTGTGGATACGCAGTATTTT

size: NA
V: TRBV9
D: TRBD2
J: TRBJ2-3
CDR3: CASRRLASTDTQYF
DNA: TGTGCCAGCAGGAGACTAGCTTCCACAGATACGCAGTATTTT

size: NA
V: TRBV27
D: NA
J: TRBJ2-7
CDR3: CASSQRATGNEQYF
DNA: TGTGCCAGCAGTCAGAGAGCAACTGGGAACGAGCAGTACTTC

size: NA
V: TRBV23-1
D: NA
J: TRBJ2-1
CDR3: CASSQSEGSVDNEQFF
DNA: TGCGCCAGCAGTCAATCGGAAGGGTCAGTTGACAATGAGCAGTTCTTC

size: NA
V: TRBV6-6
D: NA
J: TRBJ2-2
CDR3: CAVGSGELFF
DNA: TGTGCTGTAGGTTCCGGGGAGCTGTTTTTT